This TCR beta chain was observed in a study of T cell responses to AZD1222 COVID-19 vaccine. Remarks on this clone: The antigen remains unidentified.

The V end was cut by 4 bases, the J end by 1 base, with 7 bases between. The CDR3 is 13 amino acids. Study-wide points: Repertoires in all cases were sampled only once the peak T cell response had passed. When two AZD1222 doses had been given, Spike-specific TCR breadth and depth rose. Seropositivity was recorded at baseline in only 6 or 7 AZD1222 recipients. White British donors predominated, females outnumbered males, and clonal diversity was possibly underestimated.

Clones were sequenced by immunoSEQ multiplex PCR, and TCRdb holds only the in-frame ones, with some missing. In the table there are approximately 170,000 clones, about 90% of which are singletons. The sequence derives from an adult who received the AZD1222 COVID-19 vaccine. The chain couples TRBV12-3 or TRBV12-4 to TRBJ1-2; unclear D gene. Sequencing was performed on peripheral blood, taken 28 days after the second AZD1222 dose. CDR3 amino acids: CASSSQFNYGYTF. For the CDR3, the DNA is TGTGCCAGCAGTTCACAGTTTAACTATGGCTACACCTTC.